What follows are 14 T cell receptor beta chains derived from one specimen sequenced in a study of blood T cell repertoires in COVID-19. Assay used: immunoSEQ multiplex PCR; TCRdb lists only in-frame clones, some missing. Of some 100,000 clones in the sample, around 87% were seen once. Sequences were obtained from peripheral blood. The source is a human donor in a cohort sampled during active COVID-19.

The chain uses TRBV5-1 and TRBJ1-2; 10 bases align to TRBD1. V gave up 4 bases and J gave up 8 bases; unmatched junction bases: 11. This CDR3 region has 15 residues. Germline CDR1 and CDR2: SGHRS and YFSETQ. The CDR3 nucleotides are TGCGCCAGCAGCGCCGACAGGGGGCTCGGAGACGGCTACACCTTC. Its translation is CASSADRGLGDGYTF.

J is TRBJ1-2 and V is TRBV18, with 12 nucleotides matching TRBD1. CDR3 length: 17 residues. After removal of 3 bases from V and 5 bases from J, the junction contained 10 bases not matched to a gene. Germline CDR1 is KGHSH and CDR2 is LQKENI. The CDR3 DNA reads as TGTGCCAGCTCACCGGGGCAAGGGACAGGGGGCTTTTATGGCTACACCTTC. This translates into CASSPGQGTGGFYGYTF. Together with reference TRBV18 and TRBJ1-2, the CDR3 gives the full variable domain: NAGVMQNPRHLVRRRGQEARLRCSPMKGHSHVYWYRQLPEEGLKFMVYLQKENIIDESGMPKERFSAEFPKEGPSILRIQQVVRGDSAAYFCASSPGQGTGGFYGYTFGSGTRLTVV.

This chain links TRBV11-2 with TRBJ2-7; no definite D call. CDR3 size: 11 residues. Trimming left V 5 bases short and J 9 bases short, with 11 bases between. Germline V gene lookup returns CDR1 SGHAT and CDR2 FQNNGV. CDR3 sequence (DNA): TGTGCCAGCAGCCCCCGGGTCCCGCAGTACTTC. It yields the protein CASSPRVPQYF.

The gene calls are TRBV6-5 and TRBJ1-1, with a tentative D call TRBD1 (5 bases). The CDR3 runs 13 residues. Germline loops: CDR1 MNHEY, CDR2 SVGAGI. Trimming took off 2 bases at V and 7 bases at J, with 11 bases between the two ends. CDR3 region: CASSYGGTSEAFF. In nucleotides, the CDR3 is TGTGCCAGCAGTTACGGCGGGACGAGTGAAGCTTTCTTT.

The CDR3 spells CASSRTGQPQHF. The CDR3 nucleotides read TGTGCCAGTAGTAGGACAGGGCAGCCCCAGCATTTT. The chain is built from TRBV19 and TRBJ1-5, with 8 bases lining up with TRBD1. The J segment lost 7 bases and the V segment lost 4 bases, leaving 0 bases of the junction unmatched. CDR3 length equals 12 residues. Germline lookup yields CDR1 LNHDA and CDR2 SQIVND (reference sequence).

The gene calls are TRBV3-1 (or the pseudogene TRBV3-2) and TRBJ2-3; 7 positions agree with TRBD1. Germline-derived CDR1 and CDR2 are LGHDT and YNNKEL (reference sequence). J gave up 6 bases and V 3 bases, and 3 bases lay outside the gene matches. The CDR3 extends over 13 amino acids. CDR3 in amino acids: CASSQGTVDTQYF. The CDR3 nucleotides are TGTGCCAGCAGCCAGGGGACAGTGGATACGCAGTATTTT.

The rearrangement links TRBV7-3 to TRBJ1-6; D possibly corresponds to TRBD1 (5 bases). The ends were cut back, 4 bases at V and 10 bases at J, with 17 bases in the middle. The CDR3 has 15 amino acids. From germline, CDR1 is SGHTA and CDR2 FQGTGA. This chain's CDR3 is CASSSSGLSSSPLHF. The CDR3 nucleotides are TGTGCCAGCAGCTCCTCGGGACTTTCTAGCTCACCCCTCCACTTT.

V gene TRBV29-1 combines with J gene TRBJ1-6; TRBD1 might be the D (6 bases). Trimming pared 6 bases from V and 2 bases from J, leaving 11 bases between. From germline, CDR1 is SQVTM and CDR2 ANQGSEA. The CDR3 spans 14 residues. The CDR3 loop reads CSVAQGPYNSPLHF. For the CDR3, the DNA is TGCAGCGTGGCCCAGGGGCCCTATAATTCACCCCTCCACTTT.

The chain uses TRBV5-6 and TRBJ2-7; TRBD2 matches at 13 bases. There are 17 residues in the CDR3. V shed 0 bases, J shed 0 bases, and the junction held 3 bases outside the gene matches. The V gene's germline CDR1 is SGHDT and CDR2 YYEEEE. CDR3 in amino acids: CASSLGTSGGTSYEQYF. The CDR3 DNA sequence: TGTGCCAGCAGCTTGGGGACTAGCGGGGGTACCTCCTACGAGCAGTACTTC.

V usage is TRBV5-1 and J usage is TRBJ2-1, with D perhaps matching TRBD2 (5 bases). V lost 4 bases and J lost 1, with 12 bases in between. This CDR3 has 15 residues. Germline V gene data show CDR1 as SGHRS and CDR2 as YFSETQ. The CDR3 spells CASSTAGGSYNEQFF. The CDR3, as DNA: TGCGCCAGCAGCACCGCAGGAGGATCCTACAATGAGCAGTTCTTC.

A single count supports this clone. J is TRBJ1-1 and V is TRBV7-9, with D possibly being TRBD1 (5 bases). V was cut by 2 bases and J by 4 bases, with 8 bases left in between. This CDR3 region has 13 residues. Germline CDR1 is SEHNR and CDR2 is FQNEAQ (reference sequence). CDR3 region: CASSLSQGTEAFF. The CDR3 DNA follows: TGTGCCAGCAGCTTATCGCAGGGCACTGAAGCTTTCTTT.

This chain links TRBV5-1 with TRBJ1-4; TRBD1 matches 7 bases. The junction had 28 bases not matched to a gene; V was cut back by 1 base and J by 4 bases. Per germline, CDR1 SGHRS and CDR2 YFSETQ. The CDR3 runs 23 residues. CDR3 in DNA: TGCGCCAGCAGCTTGTATAGCCACACCGGGACAGCGAGAGGGGGGTCCTATAATGAAAAACTGTTTTTT. It codes for CASSLYSHTGTARGGSYNEKLFF.

J is TRBJ1-6 and V is TRBV6-5, with TRBD1 identical over 10 bases. CDR3 length: 14 amino acids. Germline V gene sequence: CDR1 MNHEY, CDR2 SVGAGI. With V trimmed by 7 bases and J by 8 bases, 5 bases remained unmatched. This chain's CDR3 is CASISGTGDSPLHF. The DNA of the CDR3 is TGTGCCAGCATCTCCGGGACAGGGGATTCACCCCTCCACTTT.

This clone was observed once. V and J are TRBV4-2 and TRBJ2-2; TRBD2 aligns across 9 bases. V lost 1 base and J lost 4; bases outside the gene matches: 7. CDR1 and CDR2 from the germline V gene are LGHNA and YNFKEQ. The CDR3 runs 17 residues. The CDR3 here is CASSQVASGVATGELFF. In DNA, the CDR3 is TGTGCCAGCAGCCAAGTCGCTAGCGGGGTCGCCACCGGGGAGCTGTTTTTT.